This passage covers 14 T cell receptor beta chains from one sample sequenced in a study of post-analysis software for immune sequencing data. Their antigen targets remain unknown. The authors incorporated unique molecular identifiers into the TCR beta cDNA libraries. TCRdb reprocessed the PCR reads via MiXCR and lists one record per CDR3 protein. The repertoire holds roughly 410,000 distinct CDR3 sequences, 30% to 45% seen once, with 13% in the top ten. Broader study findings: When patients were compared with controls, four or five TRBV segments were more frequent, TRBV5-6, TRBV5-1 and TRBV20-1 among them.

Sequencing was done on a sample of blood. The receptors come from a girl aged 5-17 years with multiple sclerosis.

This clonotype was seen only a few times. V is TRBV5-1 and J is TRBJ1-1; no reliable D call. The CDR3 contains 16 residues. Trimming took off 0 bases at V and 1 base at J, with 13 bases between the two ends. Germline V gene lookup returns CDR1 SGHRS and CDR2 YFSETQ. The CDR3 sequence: CASSLGGGTRNTEAFF. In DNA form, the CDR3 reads TGCGCCAGCAGCTTGGGAGGCGGAACACGGAACACTGAAGCTTTCTTT.

The CDR3 DNA is TGTGCCAGCGATCTCTCCCCCGTCACAGATACGCAGTATTTT. It specifies CASDLSPVTDTQYF. The rearrangement links TRBV11-2 to TRBJ2-3; D ambiguous. Trimming removed 8 bases from V and 2 bases from J, with 14 bases in between. CDR3 size: 14 residues. Per germline, CDR1 SGHAT and CDR2 FQNNGV.

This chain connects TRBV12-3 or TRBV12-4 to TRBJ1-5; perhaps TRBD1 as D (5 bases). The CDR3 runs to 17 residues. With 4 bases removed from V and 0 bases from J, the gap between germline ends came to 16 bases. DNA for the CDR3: TGTGCCAGCAGTTCCGGGACGGGGCGGGTTAGCAATCAGCCCCAGCATTTT. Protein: CASSSGTGRVSNQPQHF.

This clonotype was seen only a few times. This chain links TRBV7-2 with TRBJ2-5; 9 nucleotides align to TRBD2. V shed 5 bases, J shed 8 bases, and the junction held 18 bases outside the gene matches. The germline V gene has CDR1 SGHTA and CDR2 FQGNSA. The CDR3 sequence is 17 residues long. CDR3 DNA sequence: TGTGCCAGCAGCGCTCCAGGTCTAGCGGGGTCCGGGGAAACCCAGTACTTC. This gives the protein CASSAPGLAGSGETQYF. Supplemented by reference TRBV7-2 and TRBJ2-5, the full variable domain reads GAGVSQSPSNKVTEKGKDVELRCDPISGHTALYWYRQSLGQGLEFLIYFQGNSAPDKSGLPSDRFSAERTGGSVSTLTIQRTQQEDSAVYLCASSAPGLAGSGETQYFGPGTRLLVL.

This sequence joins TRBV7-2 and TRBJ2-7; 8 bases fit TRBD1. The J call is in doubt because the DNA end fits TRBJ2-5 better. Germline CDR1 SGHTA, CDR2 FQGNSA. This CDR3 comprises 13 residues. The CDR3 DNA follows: TGTGCCAGCAGCGCCCCAGGGACAGGGACCCAGTACTTC. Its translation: CASSAPGTGTQYF.

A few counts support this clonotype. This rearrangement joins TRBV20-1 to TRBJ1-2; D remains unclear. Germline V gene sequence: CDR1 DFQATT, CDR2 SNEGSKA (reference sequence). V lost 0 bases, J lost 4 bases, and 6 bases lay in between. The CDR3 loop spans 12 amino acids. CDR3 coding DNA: TGCAGTGCTAGAGAGGAGAGCTATGGCTACACCTTC. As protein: CSAREESYGYTF.

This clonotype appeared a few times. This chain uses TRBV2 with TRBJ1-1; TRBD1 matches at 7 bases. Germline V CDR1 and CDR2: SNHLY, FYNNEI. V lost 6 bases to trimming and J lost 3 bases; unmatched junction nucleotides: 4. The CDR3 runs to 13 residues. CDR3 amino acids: CASRQGMYTEAFF. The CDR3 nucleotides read TGTGCCAGCAGACAGGGGATGTACACTGAAGCTTTCTTT. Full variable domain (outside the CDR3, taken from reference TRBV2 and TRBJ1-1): EPEVTQTPSHQVTQMGQEVILRCVPISNHLYFYWYRQILGQKVEFLVSFYNNEISEKSEIFDDQFSVERPDGSNFTLKIRSTKLEDSAMYFCASRQGMYTEAFFGQGTRLTVV.

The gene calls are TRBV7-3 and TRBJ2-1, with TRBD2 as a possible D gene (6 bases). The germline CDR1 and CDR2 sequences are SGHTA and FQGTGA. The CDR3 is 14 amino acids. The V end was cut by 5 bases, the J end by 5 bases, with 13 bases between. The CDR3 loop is CASSPTRLDNEQFF. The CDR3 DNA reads TGTGCCAGCAGCCCGACCCGACTAGACAATGAGCAGTTCTTC.

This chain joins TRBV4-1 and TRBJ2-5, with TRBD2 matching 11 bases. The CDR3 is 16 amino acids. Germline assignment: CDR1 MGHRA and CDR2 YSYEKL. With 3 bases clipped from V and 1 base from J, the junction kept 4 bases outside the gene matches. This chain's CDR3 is CASSHLAGGLQETQYF. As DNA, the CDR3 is TGCGCCAGCAGCCATCTAGCGGGGGGACTCCAAGAGACCCAGTACTTC.

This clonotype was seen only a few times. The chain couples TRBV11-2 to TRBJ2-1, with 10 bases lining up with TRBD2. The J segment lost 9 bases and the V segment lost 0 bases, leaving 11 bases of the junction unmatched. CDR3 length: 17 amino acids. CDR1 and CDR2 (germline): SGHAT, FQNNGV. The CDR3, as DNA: TGTGCCAGCAGCTTAGATCTTGGGCTAGCGGGGGCGGGTGAGCAGTTCTTC. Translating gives CASSLDLGLAGAGEQFF.

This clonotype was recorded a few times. The CDR3 nucleotides are TGTGCCAGCAGCGATTCCCCGGGACAGGGTATCTACGAGCAGTACTTC. Protein sequence: CASSDSPGQGIYEQYF. V gene TRBV6-5 combines with J gene TRBJ2-5, with 9 bases aligning to TRBD1. The DNA matches TRBJ2-7 better at its end, which makes the J call doubtful. The germline V gene has CDR1 MNHEY and CDR2 SVGAGI. This CDR3 has 16 residues.

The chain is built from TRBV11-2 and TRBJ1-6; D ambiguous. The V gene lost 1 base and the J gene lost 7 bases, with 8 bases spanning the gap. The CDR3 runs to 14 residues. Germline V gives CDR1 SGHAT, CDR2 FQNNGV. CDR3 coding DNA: TGTGCCAGCAGCTTAGGGGGATGGAATTCACCCCTCCACTTT. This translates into CASSLGGWNSPLHF.

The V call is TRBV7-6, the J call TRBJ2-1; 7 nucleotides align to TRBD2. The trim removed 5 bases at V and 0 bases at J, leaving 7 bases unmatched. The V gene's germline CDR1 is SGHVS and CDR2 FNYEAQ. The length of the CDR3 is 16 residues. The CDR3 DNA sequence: TGTGCCAGCAGCCCCCCGCGGGGGAGCTCCTACAATGAGCAGTTCTTC. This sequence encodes CASSPPRGSSYNEQFF.

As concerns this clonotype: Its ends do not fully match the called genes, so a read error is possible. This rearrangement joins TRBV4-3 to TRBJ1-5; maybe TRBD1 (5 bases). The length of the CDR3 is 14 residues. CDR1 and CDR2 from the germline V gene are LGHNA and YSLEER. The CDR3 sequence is CASNQDTGGQPQHF. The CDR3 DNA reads TGCGCCAGCAACCAAGATACCGGGGGGCAGCCCCAGCATTTT.